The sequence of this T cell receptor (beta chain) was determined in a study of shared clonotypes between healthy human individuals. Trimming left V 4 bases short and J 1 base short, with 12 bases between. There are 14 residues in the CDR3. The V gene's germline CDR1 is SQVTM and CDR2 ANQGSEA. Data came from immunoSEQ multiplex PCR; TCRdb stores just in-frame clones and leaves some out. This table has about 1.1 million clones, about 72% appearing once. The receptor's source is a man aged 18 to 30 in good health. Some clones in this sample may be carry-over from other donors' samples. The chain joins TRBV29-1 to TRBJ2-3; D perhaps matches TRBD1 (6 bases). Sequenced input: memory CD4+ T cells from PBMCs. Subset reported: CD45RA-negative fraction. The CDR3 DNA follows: TGCAGCGTTGTGGGGGCAGGGGGCACAGATACGCAGTATTTT. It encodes CSVVGAGGTDTQYF.